Sequencing of this T cell receptor beta chain was carried out in a study of cytomegalovirus exposure and HLA in healthy donors. Whole-study findings and limits: According to the study, some 160 TCR beta chains were cytomegalovirus-associated. Most CMV-associated TCR beta chains were later found to appear HLA-restricted. Likely technical artifact: a cluster of highly shared sequence variants. Under in vitro conditions, a few CMV-associated chains were confirmed as specific for CMV antigens.

On this clone: What it binds is unknown.

The CDR3 is 16 amino acids. The germline V gene encodes CDR1 MDHEN and CDR2 SYDVKM. V gave up 7 bases and J gave up 1 base, with 17 bases separating them. PCR employed 60 Vbeta and 13 Jbeta primers. Repertoires were generated with immunoSEQ multiplex PCR, while TCRdb's copy carries only in-frame clones and drops some. The data hold 170,000 or so clones, with roughly 80% observed a single time. The chain combines TRBV28 with TRBJ1-5; no clear D. The sequence came from a woman between 25 and 40 years old in good health and CMV-seronegative. The source material was PBMCs. Written as DNA, the CDR3 is TGTGCCAGCACCCAATCACCGGTAAGCAGCAATCAGCCCCAGCATTTT. Its protein is CASTQSPVSSNQPQHF.